This entry is about one TCR beta chain. No antigen is known for it. The CDR3 is cut off 3 residues early in the read; its end comes from the germline J gene. This sample is part of a study of T cells in women clearing cervical HPV infection. On the study more broadly: Cases were women with histologically confirmed HPV16-related CIN3 or worse, including 2 invasive cancers. Case blood was drawn a median approximately 160 days after lesion detection. Case blood drawn at lesion detection; control blood after infection cleared.

General study results and limits: A classifier using richness and V gene abundances reached an AUC of nearly 0.85.

The germline V and J ends were trimmed by 4 bases and 0 bases, with 19 bases remaining between them. CDR3 length equals 17 residues. Clones were read by immunoSEQ multiplex PCR, and TCRdb kept only the in-frame ones, dropping some. The repertoire shows tens of thousands of clones; the top ten hold roughly 1.5%. Sequenced: blood buffy coat. This TCR was sampled from a woman aged 18 to 75 with a cervical HPV16 infection that either progressed to CIN3+ or cleared (not recorded which). This sequence joins TRBV23-1 and TRBJ2-7, with D tentatively TRBD2 (5 bases). TRBV23-1 is an ORF, and what it does is uncertain. CDR3 sequence reads: CASSLEGIGLSSYEQYF. Incomplete CDR3 DNA: TGCGCCAGCAGTCTCGAGGGTATCGGCCTCAGCTCCTACGAG.